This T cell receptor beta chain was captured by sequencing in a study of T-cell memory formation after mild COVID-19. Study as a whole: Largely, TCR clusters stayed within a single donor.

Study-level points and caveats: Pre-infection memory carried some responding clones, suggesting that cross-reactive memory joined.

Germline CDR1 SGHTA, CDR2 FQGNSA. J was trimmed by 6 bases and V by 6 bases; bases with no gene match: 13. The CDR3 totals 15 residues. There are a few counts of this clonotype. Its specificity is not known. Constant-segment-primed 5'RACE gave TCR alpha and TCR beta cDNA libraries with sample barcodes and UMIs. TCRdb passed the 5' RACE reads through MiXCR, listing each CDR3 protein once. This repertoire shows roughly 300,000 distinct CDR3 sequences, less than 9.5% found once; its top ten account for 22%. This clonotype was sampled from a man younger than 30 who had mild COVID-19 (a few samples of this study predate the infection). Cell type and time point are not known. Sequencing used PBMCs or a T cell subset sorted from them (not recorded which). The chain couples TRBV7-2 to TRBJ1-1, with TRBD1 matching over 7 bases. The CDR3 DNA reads TGTGCCAGCAGACAAAACCGGGACAGAGGGGCTGAAGCTTTCTTT. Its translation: CASRQNRDRGAEAFF. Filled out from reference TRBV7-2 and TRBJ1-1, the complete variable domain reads GAGVSQSPSNKVTEKGKDVELRCDPISGHTALYWYRQSLGQGLEFLIYFQGNSAPDKSGLPSDRFSAERTGGSVSTLTIQRTQQEDSAVYLCASRQNRDRGAEAFFGQGTRLTVV.